The subject of this entry is one T cell receptor beta chain. The sample comes from a study of OX40 agonist ivuxolimab in advanced cancers. The V and J ends lost 0 bases and 8 bases respectively, with 11 bases between them. From germline, CDR1 is MRHNA and CDR2 SNTAGT. The CDR3 has 14 amino acids. Some clones are missing from TCRdb's copy, which holds only in-frame ones; the method was immunoSEQ multiplex PCR. The sample lists 60,000 to 70,000 clones, just over 85% occurring once. The clonotype originates from an adult with an advanced solid tumor such as melanoma, head and neck, liver or kidney cancer. Sequencing used CD4+ or CD8+ T cells sorted from blood, obtained in a trial of the OX40 agonist ivuxolimab. This chain connects TRBV6-4 to TRBJ1-3, with D perhaps TRBD1 (5 bases). CDR3 loop: CASSDSGEGDTIYF. In DNA form, the CDR3 reads TGTGCCAGCAGTGACTCGGGAGAAGGGGACACCATATATTTT.